The 15 T cell receptor beta chains presented below share a single source sample, sequenced in a study of quantifying T cell responses using KT2 cells. Study-level background: TCR alpha and beta constant-region primers primed reverse transcription of RNA.

An oligo carrying a UMI was ligated to the cDNA 3' end. An equimolar mix of RC1.1 and RC1.2 primed the beta chain across TRBC1 and TRBC2. Each CDR3 protein is one row after TCRdb ran MiXCR on the UMI-ligation and nested PCR reads. The table records tens of thousands of distinct CDR3 sequences, more than 7% of them present only once. Sequencing was carried out using PBMCs spiked with cells of the T cell clone KT2. The source of these receptors is a human donor.

The V and J genes are TRBV20-1 and TRBJ2-3, with D possibly matching TRBD1 (5 bases). This CDR3 has 13 amino acids. The ends were cut back, 6 bases at V and 6 bases at J, with 16 bases in the middle. The V gene's germline CDR1 is DFQATT and CDR2 SNEGSKA (reference sequence). The CDR3 region has the DNA TGCAGTGCCGTCGGCTTGTCAGGGGATACGCAGTATTTT. Translating gives CSAVGLSGDTQYF.

This clonotype turned up a few times. The chain carries TRBV28 and TRBJ2-1; 15 bases are a match to TRBD2. The trim removed 4 bases at V and 9 bases at J, leaving 16 bases unmatched. There are 19 residues in the CDR3. CDR1 MDHEN and CDR2 SYDVKM come from the germline V gene. The CDR3 sequence: CASSSGTSGGRSSGIEQFF. In DNA, the CDR3 is TGTGCCAGCAGTTCCGGGACTAGCGGGGGGAGATCCAGTGGGATTGAGCAGTTCTTC. Filled out from reference TRBV28 and TRBJ2-1, the complete variable domain reads DVKVTQSSRYLVKRTGEKVFLECVQDMDHENMFWYRQDPGLGLRLIYFSYDVKMKEKGDIPEGYSVSREKKERFSLILESASTNQTSMYLCASSSGTSGGRSSGIEQFFGPGTRLTVL.

This clonotype was detected ten times or more. This sequence joins TRBV11-2 and TRBJ1-2; a possible D gene is TRBD1 (5 bases). The CDR3 consists of 16 residues. Germline V CDR1 and CDR2: SGHAT, FQNNGV. Trimming shortened V by 3 bases and J by 0 bases, and 14 bases separated the two germline ends. The CDR3 DNA sequence: TGTGCCAGCAGCTTCCGCCGGGGCCCAGCTAACTATGGCTACACCTTC. This gives the protein CASSFRRGPANYGYTF.

The sample holds a few counts of this clonotype. The rearrangement links TRBV3-1 to TRBJ2-3; 9 nucleotides agree with TRBD2. V shed 5 bases and J 2 bases; nucleotides not matched to a gene: 14. Germline lookup yields CDR1 LGHDT and CDR2 YNNKEL (reference sequence). The CDR3 sequence is 18 residues long. The CDR3 sequence: CASSSIGPGLALTDTQYF. In DNA, the CDR3 is TGTGCCAGCAGCTCGATAGGTCCGGGACTAGCCCTCACAGATACGCAGTATTTT.

Ten or more counts support this clonotype. The chain links TRBV12-3 or TRBV12-4 to TRBJ2-7; maybe TRBD2 (6 bases). V lost 3 bases to trimming and J lost 5 bases, with 11 bases between them. The CDR3 sequence is 13 residues long. CDR3 protein: CASSLHRRDEQYF. The CDR3 coding sequence is TGTGCCAGCAGTTTGCACAGGAGGGACGAGCAGTACTTC.

This clonotype was seen many times. The genes are TRBV5-5 and TRBJ1-2; D is unresolved. The CDR3 totals 13 residues. CDR1 is SGHKS and CDR2 is YYEKEE in the germline V gene (reference sequence). Trimming removed 0 bases at V and 5 bases at J, with 8 bases between. The CDR3 is CASSLEGMYGYTF. Written as DNA, the CDR3 is TGTGCCAGCAGCTTGGAGGGAATGTATGGCTACACCTTC.

A few counts support this clonotype. J is TRBJ2-2 and V is TRBV12-3 or TRBV12-4; possible D gene TRBD2, 7 bases. This CDR3 region has 17 residues. Trimming pared 0 bases from V and 2 bases from J, leaving 13 bases between. The CDR3 is CASSLAGGPPNTGELFF. The CDR3 DNA sequence: TGTGCCAGCAGTTTAGCGGGGGGGCCTCCTAACACCGGGGAGCTGTTTTTT.

This clonotype was seen at least ten times. The gene calls are TRBV3-1 and TRBJ1-4; tentative D call: TRBD1 (5 bases). Germline CDR1 is LGHDT and CDR2 is YNNKEL (reference sequence). With 4 bases removed from V and 8 bases from J, the gap between germline ends came to 23 bases. The CDR3 extends over 17 amino acids. The CDR3 DNA sequence: TGTGCCAGCAGCCCGCCCCGCGGGGCCCCAGGACACGAAAAACTGTTTTTT. Protein product: CASSPPRGAPGHEKLFF.

This clonotype was observed a handful of times. This chain connects TRBV12-3 or TRBV12-4 to TRBJ1-2; D not resolved. This CDR3 is built from 12 residues. The V end lost 3 bases, the J end lost 5 bases, and 7 bases lay between the germline ends. The CDR3 nucleotides read TGTGCCAGCAGTTTCAACGAGTATGGCTACACCTTC. Its protein product is CASSFNEYGYTF.

This clonotype came up a few times. The chain couples TRBV27 to TRBJ2-7, with 11 bases aligning to TRBD2. CDR3 length: 18 residues. Germline CDR1 is MNHEY and CDR2 is SMNVEV (reference sequence). Unmatched junction bases numbered 13, after V lost 4 bases and J lost 2 bases. The CDR3 DNA follows: TGTGCCAGCAGTTCCACAGACCCGGGACTAGCGGACCCCTACGAGCAGTACTTC. Amino acid sequence: CASSSTDPGLADPYEQYF.

This chain connects TRBV3-1 to TRBJ2-3; D is possibly TRBD1 or TRBD2 (5 bases each). CDR3 size: 16 residues. Germline-derived CDR1 and CDR2 are LGHDT and YNNKEL (reference sequence). Trimming stripped 11 bases from V and 6 bases from J, with 27 bases between. CDR3 nucleotide sequence: TGTGCCGTCCACAGGCGGTGGGACCCTACTTTGGATACGCAGTATTTT. Translation: CAVHRRWDPTLDTQYF.

The table lists this clonotype with many counts. At one boundary the junction diverges from the germline segment, which might be a read error. V gene TRBV6-2 or TRBV6-3 combines with J gene TRBJ2-3, with unresolved D. This CDR3 spans 12 amino acids. The V gene's germline CDR1 is MNHEY and CDR2 SVGEGT. CDR3 sequence reads: CASSRSRDTQYF. In DNA form, the CDR3 reads TGTGCCAGCAGCCGTAGCAGAGATACGCAGTATTTT.

This clonotype has ten or more counts. This chain uses TRBV30 with TRBJ2-3; D may correspond to TRBD1 or TRBD2 (6 bases each). Trimming stripped 0 bases from V and 3 bases from J, with 10 bases between. The CDR3 is 14 amino acids. Germline-derived CDR1 and CDR2 are GTSNPN and SVGIG (reference sequence). This CDR3 is CAWSVLGGTDTQYF. CDR3 nucleotides: TGTGCCTGGAGTGTACTAGGGGGGACAGATACGCAGTATTTT.

Only a few counts were recorded for this clonotype. The chain couples TRBV6-4 to TRBJ2-3; 8 bases agree with TRBD2. The CDR3 contains 15 residues. Germline assignment: CDR1 MRHNA and CDR2 SNTAGT. V gave up 3 bases and J gave up 0 bases; unmatched junction bases: 2. CDR3 sequence reads: CASSESSGSTDTQYF. DNA for the CDR3: TGTGCCAGCAGTGAATCTAGCGGGAGCACAGATACGCAGTATTTT.

This clonotype was seen a handful of times. The rearrangement joins TRBV6-2 or TRBV6-3 to TRBJ1-5; TRBD1 aligns across 8 bases. CDR1 is MNHEY and CDR2 is SVGEGT in the germline V gene. Trimming removed 6 bases from V and 1 base from J; junction bases left unmatched: 8. The CDR3 is 16 residues long. The CDR3, as DNA: TGTGCCAGCAGACACACTACAGGGGGAAGCAATCAGCCCCAGCATTTT. This translates into CASRHTTGGSNQPQHF.